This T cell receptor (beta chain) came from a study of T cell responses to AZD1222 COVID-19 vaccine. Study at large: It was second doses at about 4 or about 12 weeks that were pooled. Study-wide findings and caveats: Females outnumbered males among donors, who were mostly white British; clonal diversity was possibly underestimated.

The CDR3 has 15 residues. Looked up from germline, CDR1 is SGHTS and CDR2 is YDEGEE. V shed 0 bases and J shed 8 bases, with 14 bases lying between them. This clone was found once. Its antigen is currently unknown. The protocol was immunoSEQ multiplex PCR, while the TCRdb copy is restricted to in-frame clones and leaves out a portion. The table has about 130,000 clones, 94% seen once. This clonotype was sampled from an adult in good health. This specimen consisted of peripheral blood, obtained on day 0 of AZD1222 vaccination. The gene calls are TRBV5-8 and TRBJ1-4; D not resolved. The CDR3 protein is CASSLAGRVGEKLFF. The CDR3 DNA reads TGTGCCAGCAGCTTGGCAGGACGGGTGGGCGAAAAACTGTTTTTT. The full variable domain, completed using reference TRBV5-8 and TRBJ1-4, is EAGVTQSPTHLIKTRGQQATLRCSPISGHTSVYWYQQALGLGLQFLLWYDEGEERNRGNFPPRFSGRQFPNYSSELNVNALELEDSALYLCASSLAGRVGEKLFFGSGTQLSVL.